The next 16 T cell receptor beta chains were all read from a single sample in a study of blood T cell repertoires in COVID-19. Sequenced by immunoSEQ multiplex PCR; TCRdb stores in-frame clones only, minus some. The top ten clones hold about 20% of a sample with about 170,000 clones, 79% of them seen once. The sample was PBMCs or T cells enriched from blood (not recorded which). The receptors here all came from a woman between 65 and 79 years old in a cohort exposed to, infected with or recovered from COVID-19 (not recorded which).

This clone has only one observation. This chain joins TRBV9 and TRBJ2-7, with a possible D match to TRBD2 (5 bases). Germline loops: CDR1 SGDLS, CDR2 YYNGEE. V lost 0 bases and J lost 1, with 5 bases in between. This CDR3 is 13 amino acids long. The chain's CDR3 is CASSVGGSYEQYF. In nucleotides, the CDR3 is TGTGCCAGCAGCGTAGGCGGGTCCTACGAGCAGTACTTC.

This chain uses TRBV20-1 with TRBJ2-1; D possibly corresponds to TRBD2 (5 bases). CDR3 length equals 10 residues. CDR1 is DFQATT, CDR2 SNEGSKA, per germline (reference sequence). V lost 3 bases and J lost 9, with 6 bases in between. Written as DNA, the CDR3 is TGCAGTGCTAGGGGAGTTGAGCAGTTCTTC. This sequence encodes CSARGVEQFF.

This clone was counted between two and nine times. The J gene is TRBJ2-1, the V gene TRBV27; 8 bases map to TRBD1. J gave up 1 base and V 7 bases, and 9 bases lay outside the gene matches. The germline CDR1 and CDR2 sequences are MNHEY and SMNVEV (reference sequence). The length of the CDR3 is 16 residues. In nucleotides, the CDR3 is TGTGCCAGCAAGCCCACAGGGGGAATGTCCTACAATGAGCAGTTCTTC. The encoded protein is CASKPTGGMSYNEQFF.

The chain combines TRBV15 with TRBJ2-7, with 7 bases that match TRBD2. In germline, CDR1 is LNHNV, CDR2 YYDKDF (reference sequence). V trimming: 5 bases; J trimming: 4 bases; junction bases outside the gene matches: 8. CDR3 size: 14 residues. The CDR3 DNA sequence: TGTGCCACCAGCCCCGGGGGAGGGGAATACGAGCAGTACTTC. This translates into CATSPGGGEYEQYF.

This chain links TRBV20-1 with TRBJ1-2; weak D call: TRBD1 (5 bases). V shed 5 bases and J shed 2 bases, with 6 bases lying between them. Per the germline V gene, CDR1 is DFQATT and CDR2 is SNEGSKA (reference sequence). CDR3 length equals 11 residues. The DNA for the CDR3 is TGCAGTGCTTCAGGGAACTATGGCTACACCTTC. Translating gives CSASGNYGYTF.

CDR3 DNA sequence: TGTGCCAGCAGCCCTAGCGGGGTCCAAGAGACCCAGTACTTC. Protein sequence: CASSPSGVQETQYF. The rearrangement uses TRBV3-1 (or the pseudogene TRBV3-2) and TRBJ2-5, with 9 bases aligning to TRBD2. J lost 1 base, V lost 4 bases, and 1 base had no gene match. Germline CDR1 and CDR2: LGHDT and YNNKEL (reference sequence). This CDR3 is built from 14 residues.

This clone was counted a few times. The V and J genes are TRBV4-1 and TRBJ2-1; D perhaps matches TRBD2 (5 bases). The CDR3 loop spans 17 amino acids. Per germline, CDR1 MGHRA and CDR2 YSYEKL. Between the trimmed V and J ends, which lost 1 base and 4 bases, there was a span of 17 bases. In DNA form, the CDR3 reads TGCGCCAGCAGCCAAGTAATTCGGGGAAAGGGTTACAATGAGCAGTTCTTC. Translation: CASSQVIRGKGYNEQFF.

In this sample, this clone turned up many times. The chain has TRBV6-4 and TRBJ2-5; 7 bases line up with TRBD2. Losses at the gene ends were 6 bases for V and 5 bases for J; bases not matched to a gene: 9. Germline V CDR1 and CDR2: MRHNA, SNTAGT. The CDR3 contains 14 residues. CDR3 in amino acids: CASRDLSGKETQYF. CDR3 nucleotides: TGTGCCAGCAGGGACCTAAGCGGGAAGGAGACCCAGTACTTC.

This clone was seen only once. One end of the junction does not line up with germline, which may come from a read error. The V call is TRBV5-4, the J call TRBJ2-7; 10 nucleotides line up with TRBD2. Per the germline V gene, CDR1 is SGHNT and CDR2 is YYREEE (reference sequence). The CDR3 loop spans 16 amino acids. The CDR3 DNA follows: TGTGCCAGCAGCTTGCAGTTCGGGGGGCTAGCGGGAGAGCTGTACTTC. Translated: CASSLQFGGLAGELYF.

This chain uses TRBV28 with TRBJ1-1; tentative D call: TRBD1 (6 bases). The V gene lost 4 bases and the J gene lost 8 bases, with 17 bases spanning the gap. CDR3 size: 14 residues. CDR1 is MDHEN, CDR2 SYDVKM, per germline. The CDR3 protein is CASSSHRQAGEAFF. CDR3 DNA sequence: TGTGCCAGCAGTTCCCACAGACAGGCTGGAGAAGCTTTCTTT.

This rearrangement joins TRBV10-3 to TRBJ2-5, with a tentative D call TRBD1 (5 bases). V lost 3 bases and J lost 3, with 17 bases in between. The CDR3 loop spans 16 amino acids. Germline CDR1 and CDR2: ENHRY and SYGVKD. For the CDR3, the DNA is TGTGCCATCAGTGACAGGCAGGGCCCTTTCAAAGAGACCCAGTACTTC. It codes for CAISDRQGPFKETQYF.

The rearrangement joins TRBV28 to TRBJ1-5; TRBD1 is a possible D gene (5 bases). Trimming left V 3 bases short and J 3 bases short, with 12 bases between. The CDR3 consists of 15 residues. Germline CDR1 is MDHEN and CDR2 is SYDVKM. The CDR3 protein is CASSLGGTYNQPQHF. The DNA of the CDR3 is TGTGCCAGCAGTTTGGGGGGGACGTACAATCAGCCCCAGCATTTT.

CDR3 residues: CASSQGQGGNTIYF. The CDR3, as DNA: TGTGCCAGCAGCCAAGGACAGGGGGGAAACACCATATATTTT. The V gene is TRBV3-1 (or the pseudogene TRBV3-2), the J gene TRBJ1-3; TRBD1 matches at 8 bases. V gave up 1 base and J gave up 4 bases; unmatched junction bases: 0. This CDR3 has 14 amino acids. Germline values: CDR1 LGHDT, CDR2 YNNKEL (reference sequence).

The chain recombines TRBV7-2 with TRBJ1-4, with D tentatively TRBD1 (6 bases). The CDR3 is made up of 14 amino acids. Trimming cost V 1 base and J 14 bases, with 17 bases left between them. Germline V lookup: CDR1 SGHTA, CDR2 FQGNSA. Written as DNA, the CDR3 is TGTGCCAGCAGCTTAGGACAGGAGAAACGGAATCTGTTTTTT. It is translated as CASSLGQEKRNLFF. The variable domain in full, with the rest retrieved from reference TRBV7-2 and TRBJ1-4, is GAGVSQSPSNKVTEKGKDVELRCDPISGHTALYWYRQSLGQGLEFLIYFQGNSAPDKSGLPSDRFSAERTGGSVSTLTIQRTQQEDSAVYLCASSLGQEKRNLFFGSGTQLSVL.

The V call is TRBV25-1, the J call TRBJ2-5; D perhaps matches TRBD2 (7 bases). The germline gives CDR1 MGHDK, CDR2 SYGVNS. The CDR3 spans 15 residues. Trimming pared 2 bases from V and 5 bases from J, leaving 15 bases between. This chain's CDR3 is CASSERGAQGETQYF. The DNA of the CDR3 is TGTGCCAGCAGTGAACGGGGGGCGCAAGGGGAGACCCAGTACTTC.

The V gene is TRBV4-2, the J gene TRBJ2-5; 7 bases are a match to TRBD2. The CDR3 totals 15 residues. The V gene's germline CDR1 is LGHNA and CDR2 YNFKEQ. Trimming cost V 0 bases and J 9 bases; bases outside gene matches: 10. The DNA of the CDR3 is TGTGCCAGCAGCCAAGATAGGGCTAGCGGCTTGTCCCAGTACTTC. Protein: CASSQDRASGLSQYF.